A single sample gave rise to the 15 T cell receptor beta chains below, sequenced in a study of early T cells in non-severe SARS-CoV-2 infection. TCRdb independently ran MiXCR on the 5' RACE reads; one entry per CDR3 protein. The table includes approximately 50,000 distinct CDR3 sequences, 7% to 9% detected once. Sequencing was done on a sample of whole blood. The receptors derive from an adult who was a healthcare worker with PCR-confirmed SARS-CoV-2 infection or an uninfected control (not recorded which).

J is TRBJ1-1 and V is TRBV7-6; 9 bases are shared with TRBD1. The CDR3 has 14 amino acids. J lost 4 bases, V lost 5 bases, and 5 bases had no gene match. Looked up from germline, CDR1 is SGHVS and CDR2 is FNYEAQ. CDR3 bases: TGTGCCAGCAGCCTAGACAGGGGGTCCACTGAAGCTTTCTTT. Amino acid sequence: CASSLDRGSTEAFF.

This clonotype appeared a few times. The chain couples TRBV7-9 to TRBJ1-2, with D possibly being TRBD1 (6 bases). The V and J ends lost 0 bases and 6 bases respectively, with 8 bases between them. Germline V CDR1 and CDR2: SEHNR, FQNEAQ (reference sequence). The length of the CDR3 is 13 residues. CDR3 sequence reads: CASSLAQGNGYTF. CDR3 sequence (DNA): TGTGCCAGCAGCTTAGCACAGGGCAATGGCTACACCTTC.

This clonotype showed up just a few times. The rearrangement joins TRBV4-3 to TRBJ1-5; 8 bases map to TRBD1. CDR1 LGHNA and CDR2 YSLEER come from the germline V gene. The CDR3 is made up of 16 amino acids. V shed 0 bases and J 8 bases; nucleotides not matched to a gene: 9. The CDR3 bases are TGCGCCAGCAGCCAAGATTTGGGGACAGGAGGGGAGCCCCAGCATTTT. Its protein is CASSQDLGTGGEPQHF.

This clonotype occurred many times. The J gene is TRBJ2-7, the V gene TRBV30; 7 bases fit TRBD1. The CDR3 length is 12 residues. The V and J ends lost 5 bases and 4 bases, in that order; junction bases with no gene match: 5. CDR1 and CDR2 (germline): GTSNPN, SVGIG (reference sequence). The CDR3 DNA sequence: TGTGCCTGGTCCAGGGGGAAGTACGAGCAGTACTTC. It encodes CAWSRGKYEQYF.

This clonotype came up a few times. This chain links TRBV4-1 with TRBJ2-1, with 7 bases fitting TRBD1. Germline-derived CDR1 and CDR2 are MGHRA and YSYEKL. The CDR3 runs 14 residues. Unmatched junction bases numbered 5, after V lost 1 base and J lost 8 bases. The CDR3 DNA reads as TGCGCCAGCAGCCAAGCACAGGGGTCCGATGAGCAGTTCTTC. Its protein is CASSQAQGSDEQFF.

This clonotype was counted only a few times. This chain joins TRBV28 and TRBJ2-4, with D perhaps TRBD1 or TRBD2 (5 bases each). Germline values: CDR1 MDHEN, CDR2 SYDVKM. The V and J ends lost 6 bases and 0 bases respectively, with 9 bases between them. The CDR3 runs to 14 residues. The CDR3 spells CASSGTLAKNIQYF. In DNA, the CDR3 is TGTGCCAGCAGCGGGACCTTAGCCAAAAACATTCAGTACTTC.

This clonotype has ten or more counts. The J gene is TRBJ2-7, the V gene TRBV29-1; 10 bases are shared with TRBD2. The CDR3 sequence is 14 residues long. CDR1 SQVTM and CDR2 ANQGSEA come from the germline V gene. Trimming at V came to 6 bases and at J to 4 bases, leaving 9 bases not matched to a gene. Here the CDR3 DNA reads TGCAGCGTAAAAAGCGGGGGGGCTCGTTACGAGCAGTACTTC. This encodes CSVKSGGARYEQYF.

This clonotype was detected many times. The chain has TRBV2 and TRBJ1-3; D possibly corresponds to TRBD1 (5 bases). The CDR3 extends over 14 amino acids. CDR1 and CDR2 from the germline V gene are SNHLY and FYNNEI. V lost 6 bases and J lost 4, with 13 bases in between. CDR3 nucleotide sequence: TGTGCCAGCAGAACCGGGACGCAAGGAAACACCATATATTTT. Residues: CASRTGTQGNTIYF.

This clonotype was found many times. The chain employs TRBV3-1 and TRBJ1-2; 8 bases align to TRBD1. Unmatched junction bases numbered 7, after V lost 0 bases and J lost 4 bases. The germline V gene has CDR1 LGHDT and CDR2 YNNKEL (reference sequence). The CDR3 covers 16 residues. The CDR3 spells CASSQDGTGGPYGYTF. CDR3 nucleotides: TGTGCCAGCAGCCAAGACGGGACAGGAGGACCCTATGGCTACACCTTC. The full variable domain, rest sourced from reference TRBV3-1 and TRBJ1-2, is DTAVSQTPKYLVTQMGNDKSIKCEQNLGHDTMYWYKQDSKKFLKIMFSYNNKELIINETVPNRFSPKSPDKAHLNLHINSLELGDSAVYFCASSQDGTGGPYGYTFGSGTRLTVV.

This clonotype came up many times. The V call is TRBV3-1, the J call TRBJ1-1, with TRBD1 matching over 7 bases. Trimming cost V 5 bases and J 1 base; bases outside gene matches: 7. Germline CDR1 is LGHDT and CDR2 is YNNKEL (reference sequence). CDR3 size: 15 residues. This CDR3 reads CASSSGQAKNTEAFF. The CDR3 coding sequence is TGTGCCAGCAGCAGCGGACAGGCCAAGAACACTGAAGCTTTCTTT.

The CDR3 DNA reads TGTGCCAGCAGTTTACTCGACAGGGACGGGGAGCTGTTTTTT. This gives the protein CASSLLDRDGELFF. The chain couples TRBV12-3 or TRBV12-4 to TRBJ2-2; TRBD1 matches 7 bases. After removal of 2 bases from V and 7 bases from J, the junction contained 4 bases not matched to a gene. The CDR3 consists of 14 residues.

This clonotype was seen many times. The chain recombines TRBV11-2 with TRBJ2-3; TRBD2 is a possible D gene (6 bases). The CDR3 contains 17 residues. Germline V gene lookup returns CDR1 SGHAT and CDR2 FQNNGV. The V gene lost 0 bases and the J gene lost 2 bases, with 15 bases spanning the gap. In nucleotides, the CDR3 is TGTGCCAGCAGCTTAGATCCTACGGCGGGGCCCACAGATACGCAGTATTTT. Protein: CASSLDPTAGPTDTQYF.

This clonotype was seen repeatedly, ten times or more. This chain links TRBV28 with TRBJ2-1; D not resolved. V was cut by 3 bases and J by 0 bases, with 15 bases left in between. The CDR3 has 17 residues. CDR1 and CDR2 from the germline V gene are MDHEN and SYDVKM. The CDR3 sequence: CASSFPSVSSSYNEQFF. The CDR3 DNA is TGTGCCAGCAGTTTCCCCTCCGTCTCGAGCTCCTACAATGAGCAGTTCTTC.

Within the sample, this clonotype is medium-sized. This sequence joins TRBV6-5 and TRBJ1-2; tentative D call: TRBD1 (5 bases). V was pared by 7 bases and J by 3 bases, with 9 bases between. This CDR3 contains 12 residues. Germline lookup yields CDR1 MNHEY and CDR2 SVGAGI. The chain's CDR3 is CASTAGDYGYTF. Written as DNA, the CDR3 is TGTGCCAGCACCGCGGGGGACTATGGCTACACCTTC.

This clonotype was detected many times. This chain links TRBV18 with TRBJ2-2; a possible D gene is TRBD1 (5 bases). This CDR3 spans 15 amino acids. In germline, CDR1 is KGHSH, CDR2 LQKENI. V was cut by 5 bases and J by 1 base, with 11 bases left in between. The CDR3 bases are TGTGCCAGCTCATCGACAGACTTGAACACCGGGGAGCTGTTTTTT. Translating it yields CASSSTDLNTGELFF. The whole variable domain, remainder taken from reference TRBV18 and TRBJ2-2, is NAGVMQNPRHLVRRRGQEARLRCSPMKGHSHVYWYRQLPEEGLKFMVYLQKENIIDESGMPKERFSAEFPKEGPSILRIQQVVRGDSAAYFCASSSTDLNTGELFFGEGSRLTVL.